The text below deals with one T cell receptor beta chain. Its antigen is currently unknown. Sample-barcoded 5' priming and a J-beta primer mix drove a second PCR of about 6 to 12 cycles. TCRdb independently ran MiXCR on the 5' RACE reads; one entry per CDR3 protein. The table includes more than 1,000,000 distinct CDR3 sequences, under 30% detected once. The CDR3 spans 15 residues. Germline V gene data show CDR1 as MNHEY and CDR2 as SVGAGI. Trimming cost V 5 bases and J 4 bases; bases outside gene matches: 7. This entry is derived from a study of blood T cells in healthy people across ages. Study-level results: Long-lived donors had more naive CD4+ cells and higher diversity than aged donors.

The sample also formed part of further work on T cells of mothers and their children.

The sample consisted of blood. The sequence was obtained from a girl between 2 and 10 years old in good health. The chain links TRBV6-5 to TRBJ1-2; 10 nucleotides align to TRBD1. This CDR3 is CASSLGQGGGYGYTF. DNA for the CDR3: TGTGCCAGCAGTCTAGGACAGGGGGGGGGCTATGGCTACACCTTC.